This T cell receptor beta chain was documented in a study of early T cells in non-severe SARS-CoV-2 infection. Study-wide background: Chains were not paired, and sequencing was done on bulk RNA from unsorted whole blood.

Unique molecular identifiers were added to individual cDNA molecules. MiXCR, applied by TCRdb to the 5' RACE reads, yields one record per CDR3 protein. Of 46,000 or so distinct CDR3 sequences listed, roughly 4% are singletons. In this sample, this clonotype turned up many times. The receptor was derived from an adult who was a healthcare worker with PCR-confirmed SARS-CoV-2 infection or an uninfected control (not recorded which). The sample comprised whole blood.

The DNA for the CDR3 is TGTGCCAGCAGTTTGACTGGGACCGGCTACGAGCAGTACTTC. Encoded protein: CASSLTGTGYEQYF. The chain couples TRBV27 to TRBJ2-7; D tentatively fits TRBD1 or TRBD2 (5 bases each). This CDR3 is 14 amino acids long. Per germline, CDR1 MNHEY and CDR2 SMNVEV (reference sequence). Trimming shortened V by 3 bases and J by 3 bases, and 12 bases separated the two germline ends.